These 29 T cell receptor beta chains share one sample of origin, sequenced in a study of cytomegalovirus exposure and HLA in healthy donors. Amplification used 60 Vbeta primers and 13 Jbeta primers. Profiling relied on immunoSEQ multiplex PCR, and the TCRdb table lists in-frame clones only, not all of them. This table holds 150,000 to 200,000 clones, 70% to 80% found once. Sequencing input: PBMCs. These receptors originate from a woman in her thirties or forties in good health and CMV-seronegative.

This clone was seen just once. The chain is built from TRBV15 and TRBJ1-2; TRBD1 agrees at 7 bases. The trim removed 1 base at V and 7 bases at J, leaving 3 bases unmatched. Germline V lookup: CDR1 LNHNV, CDR2 YYDKDF (reference sequence). The CDR3 runs to 13 residues. Here the CDR3 DNA reads TGTGCCACCAGCAGAGCCAGGGGGGCTGGCTACACCTTC. It encodes CATSRARGAGYTF.

This clone has just a few counts. Germline and junction disagree at one end, which may indicate a read error. This chain links TRBV7-7 with TRBJ2-7, with 10 bases fitting TRBD1. Germline-derived CDR1 and CDR2 are SSHAT and FNYEAQ (reference sequence). The CDR3 length is 14 residues. For the CDR3, the DNA is TGTGCTAGCAGCCCACGACAGGGGGCAAACGAGCAGTACTTC. Translating it yields CASSPRQGANEQYF.

V gene TRBV30 combines with J gene TRBJ1-1, with a possible D match to TRBD1 (5 bases). This CDR3 has 14 amino acids. CDR1 and CDR2 (germline): GTSNPN, SVGIG (reference sequence). V was shortened by 8 bases and J by 4 bases, with 20 bases between the two germline ends. The DNA of the CDR3 is TGTGCCGGCCGGGGGTGGGGAGGTGTCACTGAAGCTTTCTTT. Translating it yields CAGRGWGGVTEAFF. Drawing the rest from reference TRBV30 and TRBJ1-1, the complete variable domain is SQTIHQWPATLVQPVGSPLSLECTVEGTSNPNLYWYRQAAGRGLQLLFYSVGIGQISSEVPQNLSASRPQDRQFILSSKKLLLSDSGFYLCAGRGWGGVTEAFFGQGTRLTVV.

V is TRBV19 and J is TRBJ1-5; D uncertain. V gave up 6 bases and J gave up 1 base, with 16 bases separating them. Germline CDR1 LNHDA, CDR2 SQIVND (reference sequence). The CDR3 extends over 16 amino acids. CDR3 in amino acids: CASRKASGNSNQPQHF. The CDR3 region has the DNA TGTGCCAGTAGGAAAGCCAGCGGGAACAGCAATCAGCCCCAGCATTTT. The whole variable domain, filled in from reference TRBV19 and TRBJ1-5, reads DGGITQSPKYLFRKEGQNVTLSCEQNLNHDAMYWYRQDPGQGLRLIYYSQIVNDFQKGDIAEGYSVSREKKESFPLTVTSAQKNPTAFYLCASRKASGNSNQPQHFGDGTRLSIL.

This chain uses TRBV5-6 with TRBJ1-1, with a tentative D call TRBD1 (6 bases). Germline CDR1 SGHDT, CDR2 YYEEEE. V was cut by 2 bases and J by 0 bases, with 14 bases left in between. CDR3 size: 16 residues. The DNA for the CDR3 is TGTGCCAGCAGCTTCAGGGGCCACTACATGAACACTGAAGCTTTCTTT. Residues: CASSFRGHYMNTEAFF.

In its sample, this clone was seen a few times. This chain's CDR3 is CASTNRGLLNTEAFF. The DNA of the CDR3 is TGTGCCAGCACAAACCGAGGACTCCTGAACACTGAAGCTTTCTTT. V usage is TRBV5-6 and J usage is TRBJ1-1; D uncertain. Germline lookup yields CDR1 SGHDT and CDR2 YYEEEE. Trimming removed 6 bases at V and 0 bases at J, with 15 bases between. There are 15 residues in the CDR3.

This sequence joins TRBV19 and TRBJ1-1, with TRBD1 identical over 12 bases. Germline CDR1 and CDR2: LNHDA and SQIVND (reference sequence). Unmatched junction bases numbered 10, after V lost 5 bases and J lost 0 bases. The CDR3 sequence is 18 residues long. CDR3 bases: TGTGCCAGTAGTTTTCCGGGACAGGGGGCGAGAATGAACACTGAAGCTTTCTTT. This gives the protein CASSFPGQGARMNTEAFF.

The chain couples TRBV6-5 to TRBJ1-6; 7 bases are a match to TRBD1. This CDR3 spans 15 amino acids. The V gene's germline CDR1 is MNHEY and CDR2 SVGAGI. After removal of 6 bases from V and 7 bases from J, the junction contained 9 bases not matched to a gene. The CDR3 DNA is TGTGCCAGCAGAGAACCCGGGACAGTGAATTCACCCCTCCACTTT. This gives the protein CASREPGTVNSPLHF.

The chain links TRBV5-4 to TRBJ2-3; tentatively, D is TRBD2 (6 bases). This CDR3 comprises 15 residues. Germline V gene lookup returns CDR1 SGHNT and CDR2 YYREEE (reference sequence). V gave up 2 bases and J gave up 4 bases, with 14 bases separating them. As DNA, the CDR3 is TGTGCCAGCAGCTTAAGTTTGGGGAGGTCAGATACGCAGTATTTT. It encodes CASSLSLGRSDTQYF.

J is TRBJ1-5 and V is TRBV28; possibly TRBD1 for D (5 bases). Germline values: CDR1 MDHEN, CDR2 SYDVKM. Trimming took 1 base from V and 0 from J, leaving 10 bases between them. CDR3 length: 16 residues. The CDR3 region is CASSLLGQNSNQPQHF. CDR3 DNA sequence: TGTGCCAGCAGTTTATTGGGGCAGAATAGCAATCAGCCCCAGCATTTT.

The rearrangement links TRBV19 to TRBJ2-7; possible D gene TRBD2, 5 bases. CDR1 is LNHDA and CDR2 is SQIVND in the germline V gene (reference sequence). V dropped 5 bases and J dropped 1 base, with 15 bases sitting between them. There are 15 residues in the CDR3. The CDR3 sequence: CASSSRGSRSYEQYF. The CDR3 DNA sequence: TGTGCCAGTAGTTCAAGAGGGAGTAGATCCTACGAGCAGTACTTC.

The CDR3 region has the DNA TGCGCCAGCACCTCCGGGACTAGCGGGTACAATGAGCAGTTCTTC. Protein product: CASTSGTSGYNEQFF. The chain has TRBV5-1 and TRBJ2-1, with TRBD2 matching 12 bases. The V and J ends lost 6 bases and 4 bases, in that order; junction bases with no gene match: 5. CDR1 SGHRS and CDR2 YFSETQ come from the germline V gene. This CDR3 has 15 amino acids. Full variable domain (outside the CDR3, taken from reference TRBV5-1 and TRBJ2-1): KAGVTQTPRYLIKTRGQQVTLSCSPISGHRSVSWYQQTPGQGLQFLFEYFSETQRNKGNFPGRFSGRQFSNSRSEMNVSTLELGDSALYLCASTSGTSGYNEQFFGPGTRLTVL.

The genes are TRBV5-4 and TRBJ1-4, with 7 bases identical to TRBD1. The J segment lost 4 bases and the V segment lost 4 bases, leaving 7 bases of the junction unmatched. Germline loops: CDR1 SGHNT, CDR2 YYREEE (reference sequence). This CDR3 is 15 amino acids long. This CDR3 is CASSRRDRHNEKLFF. The CDR3 DNA reads TGTGCCAGCAGCCGGCGGGACAGACATAATGAAAAACTGTTTTTT.

The rearrangement links TRBV4-1 to TRBJ1-6; D possibly corresponds to TRBD1 (5 bases). CDR1 and CDR2 from the germline V gene are MGHRA and YSYEKL. The CDR3 sequence is 17 residues long. The V end was cut by 0 bases, the J end by 6 bases, with 15 bases between. This chain's CDR3 is CASSQDVQGGRNSPLHF. The CDR3 coding sequence is TGCGCCAGCAGCCAAGATGTGCAGGGAGGCCGTAATTCACCCCTCCACTTT.

The chain uses TRBV5-6 and TRBJ1-1, with D perhaps TRBD1 (5 bases). V dropped 2 bases and J dropped 5 bases, with 13 bases sitting between them. The germline gives CDR1 SGHDT, CDR2 YYEEEE. This CDR3 has 14 residues. The CDR3 region has the DNA TGTGCCAGCAGCTTTGGGGGGGTGAGGACTGAAGCTTTCTTT. It codes for CASSFGGVRTEAFF.

The chain carries TRBV2 and TRBJ2-1; 13 nucleotides align to TRBD2. The junction had 4 bases not matched to a gene; V was cut back by 6 bases and J by 14 bases. CDR1 and CDR2 (germline): SNHLY, FYNNEI. The CDR3 extends over 12 amino acids. The CDR3 nucleotides read TGTGCCAGCAGGAGGGGGACTAGCGGGAAGTTCTTC. Translation: CASRRGTSGKFF. Filled out from reference TRBV2 and TRBJ2-1, the complete variable domain reads EPEVTQTPSHQVTQMGQEVILRCVPISNHLYFYWYRQILGQKVEFLVSFYNNEISEKSEIFDDQFSVERPDGSNFTLKIRSTKLEDSAMYFCASRRGTSGKFFGPGTRLTVL.

The chain couples TRBV29-1 to TRBJ2-7; a weak D match, TRBD1 (5 bases). Looked up from germline, CDR1 is SQVTM and CDR2 is ANQGSEA. Trimming pared 6 bases from V and 7 bases from J, leaving 13 bases between. The CDR3 covers 11 residues. CDR3 DNA: TGCAGCGTGAGGAAGGGGTGGGAGCAGTACTTC. This encodes CSVRKGWEQYF.

The rearrangement joins TRBV6-1 to TRBJ1-2, with D hard to call. V gave up 3 bases and J gave up 4 bases, with 9 bases separating them. The CDR3 is made up of 13 amino acids. The germline CDR1 and CDR2 sequences are MNHNS and SASEGT. The CDR3: CASSDRGFYGYTF. CDR3 DNA sequence: TGTGCCAGCAGTGATCGGGGATTCTATGGCTACACCTTC.

This clone was seen once. The rearrangement links TRBV15 to TRBJ2-1, with 11 bases identical to TRBD2. CDR3 length equals 18 residues. Germline V gene lookup returns CDR1 LNHNV and CDR2 YYDKDF (reference sequence). V dropped 1 base and J dropped 8; count of bases not matched to a gene: 13. CDR3 nucleotide sequence: TGTGCCACCAGCAGAGGGGGTAGCGGGAGGGCCCAGGGGGATGAGCAGTTCTTC. Residues: CATSRGGSGRAQGDEQFF.

V gene TRBV7-8 combines with J gene TRBJ1-1; D not certain. The CDR3 sequence is 14 residues long. Germline loops: CDR1 SGHVS, CDR2 FQNEAQ. Trimming took off 0 bases at V and 1 base at J, with 6 bases between the two ends. In nucleotides, the CDR3 is TGTGCCAGCAGCTTAGCACCCAGGAACACTGAAGCTTTCTTT. Translated: CASSLAPRNTEAFF. The full variable domain, its missing parts supplied by reference TRBV7-8 and TRBJ1-1, is GAGVSQSPRYKVAKRGQDVALRCDPISGHVSLFWYQQALGQGPEFLTYFQNEAQLDKSGLPSDRFFAERPEGSVSTLKIQRTQQEDSAVYLCASSLAPRNTEAFFGQGTRLTVV.

The rearrangement links TRBV6-6 to TRBJ1-4, with D unresolved. The CDR3 runs to 15 residues. Between the trimmed V and J ends, which lost 0 bases and 3 bases, there was a span of 8 bases. Germline V gene sequence: CDR1 MNHNY, CDR2 SVGAGI (reference sequence). The CDR3 sequence: CASSYSLQSNEKLFF. DNA for the CDR3: TGTGCCAGCAGTTACTCATTACAGTCTAATGAAAAACTGTTTTTT.

This chain connects TRBV7-9 to TRBJ2-7, with 7 bases lining up with TRBD1. The CDR3 is 15 amino acids. V lost 3 bases, J lost 5 bases, and 10 bases stayed unmatched. Germline V lookup: CDR1 SEHNR, CDR2 FQNEAQ (reference sequence). The DNA of the CDR3 is TGTGCCAGCAGCTTGAGACAGGGCGTTTCAGACGAGCAGTACTTC. Translating gives CASSLRQGVSDEQYF.

This chain joins TRBV29-1 and TRBJ2-3, with 11 bases matching TRBD1. The germline V gene has CDR1 SQVTM and CDR2 ANQGSEA. This CDR3 is built from 13 residues. The V gene end was trimmed by 7 bases and the J gene end by 7 bases; junction bases not matched to a gene: 7. CDR3: CSAGTGGGNTQYF. In nucleotides, the CDR3 is TGCAGCGCCGGGACAGGGGGAGGTAATACGCAGTATTTT.

DNA of the CDR3: TGCGCCAGCAGCTTCACGGGGTTCGATGAGCAGTTCTTC. It is translated as CASSFTGFDEQFF. The V call is TRBV5-1, the J call TRBJ2-1, with D maybe TRBD2 (5 bases). Germline V gives CDR1 SGHRS, CDR2 YFSETQ. Trimming shortened V by 2 bases and J by 8 bases, and 11 bases separated the two germline ends. The CDR3 covers 13 residues. Using reference TRBV5-1 and TRBJ2-1 for the parts outside the CDR3, the full variable domain is KAGVTQTPRYLIKTRGQQVTLSCSPISGHRSVSWYQQTPGQGLQFLFEYFSETQRNKGNFPGRFSGRQFSNSRSEMNVSTLELGDSALYLCASSFTGFDEQFFGPGTRLTVL.

The chain employs TRBV7-9 and TRBJ1-2, with a possible D match to TRBD1 (6 bases). Germline V gene lookup returns CDR1 SEHNR and CDR2 FQNEAQ (reference sequence). The V and J ends lost 5 bases and 2 bases respectively, with 9 bases between them. This CDR3 spans 13 amino acids. CDR3 bases: TGTGCCAGCAGCCACGGACAGAACTATGGCTACACCTTC. Its protein product is CASSHGQNYGYTF.

The gene calls are TRBV19 and TRBJ2-3; 13 nucleotides match TRBD2. The CDR3 is 19 residues long. J lost 0 bases, V lost 5 bases, and 11 bases had no gene match. Germline CDR1 reads LNHDA; CDR2 reads SQIVND (reference sequence). This CDR3 reads CASSPSLAGGLRSTDTQYF. CDR3 bases: TGTGCCAGTAGTCCTTCACTAGCGGGAGGGTTGAGGAGCACAGATACGCAGTATTTT.

This sequence joins TRBV29-1 and TRBJ2-7, with 9 bases identical to TRBD1. Trimming removed 7 bases from V and 1 base from J; junction bases left unmatched: 11. The length of the CDR3 is 15 residues. The germline gives CDR1 SQVTM, CDR2 ANQGSEA. CDR3 loop: CSAWTGAPRSYEQYF. CDR3 DNA: TGCAGCGCCTGGACAGGGGCGCCTAGGTCCTACGAGCAGTACTTC.

V gene TRBV6-6 combines with J gene TRBJ2-7, with D maybe TRBD2 (5 bases). CDR1 is MNHNY, CDR2 SVGAGI, per germline (reference sequence). CDR3 length: 11 amino acids. V lost 10 bases and J lost 4, with 11 bases in between. Here the CDR3 DNA reads TGTGCCACCTCCGAGGGTTACGAGCAGTACTTC. Translating it yields CATSEGYEQYF.

A few counts support this clone. The V gene is TRBV4-3, the J gene TRBJ2-2, with D possibly TRBD2 on 5 matching bases. V dropped 0 bases and J dropped 6 bases, with 11 bases sitting between them. Germline lookup yields CDR1 LGHNA and CDR2 YSLEER. This CDR3 spans 15 amino acids. The CDR3 region has the DNA TGCGCCAGCAGCCAAGATGAGGGAAGGGCCGGGGAGCTGTTTTTT. As protein: CASSQDEGRAGELFF.